This T cell receptor beta chain emerged from a study of blood T cell repertoires in COVID-19. This CDR3 is built from 15 residues. Germline CDR1 and CDR2: SGHRS and YFSETQ. V shed 0 bases and J 7 bases; nucleotides not matched to a gene: 7. Measured with immunoSEQ multiplex PCR; TCRdb has only the in-frame clones, and not every one. The sample lists fewer than 400,000 clones; 75% to 90% were seen once. The sequencing input was PBMCs or T cells enriched from blood (not recorded which). The chain carries TRBV5-1 and TRBJ2-7, with 10 bases identical to TRBD2. The sequence was obtained from a man in his sixties who had recovered from COVID-19. The CDR3 DNA sequence: TGCGCCAGCAGCTTGGAAGCGGGAGGGCCGTTGGAGCAGTACTTC. It specifies CASSLEAGGPLEQYF.